The text below deals with one T cell receptor beta chain. Its antigen is still unknown. Per-nucleotide qualities are absent, and no much larger clonotype sits a single base away. The library was prepared using 5' RACE. Instrument used: NextSeq 500. In the TCR library protocol, a unique molecular identifier was attached to each TCR cDNA molecule so that PCR and sequencing errors could be corrected. As for the authors' bioinformatics: Decombinator tools were used for TCR identification, UMI-based error correction and CDR3 extraction. Expanded TCRs were defined as those above a frequency of 2 per 1,000, corresponding to the top 1% of the tumor frequency distribution. Expanded tumor TCRs statistically deemed absent (corrected P<0.05) from at least one tumor region were classed as regional, and all other expanded tumor TCRs were classed as ubiquitous. Rényi diversity was computed with the R vegan package after subsampling each repertoire 100 times to 5,000 TCRs. CDR3 similarity networks were constructed using string-kernel similarity of amino acid triplets, with links drawn between CDR3s whose pairwise similarity was above 0.82. Using fastp trimming at Q25 and MiXCR clonotype assembly, TCRdb reanalyzed the public sequencing data and kept in-frame beta chains. Every entry covers one CDR3 protein and lists the most common genes and DNA from its rows. The V and J calls and clone size come from TCRdb's table, not from the authors' own analysis. Present in this sample are some 10,000 distinct CDR3 sequences, roughly 14% of which were seen just once. The biggest ten clones account for roughly a sixth of the sample.

The data stem from a study of spatial heterogeneity in lung cancer (dated by TCRdb to the late 2010s). With regard to the full study: Beta-chain transcripts were consistently detected in greater numbers than alpha-chain transcripts, which likely reflected higher beta-chain transcript abundance. In tumor regions, TCR transcript counts showed a strong correlation with a T cell transcriptional module score from matched bulk RNA-seq. In the raw uncorrected reads, each unique combination of TCR and UMI appeared more than ten times on average. The study quantitatively compared TCR alpha and beta repertoires across multiple tumor regions, matched nontumor lung and blood in non-small cell lung cancer. The study linked features of the TCR repertoire to counts of nonsynonymous mutations, which were determined by whole-exome sequencing of tumor tissue. Both alpha and beta chains were TCR-sequenced in approximately 200 tumor regions, approximately 67 matched nontumor lung samples and roughly 50 PBMC samples obtained at surgery.

The cysteine opens and the phenylalanine closes a CDR3 of 13 amino acids. Just the 39-base CDR3 DNA is kept, in frame starting at base 1. Compared with germline, V lacks 0 bases and J lacks 13 bases; bases without a gene match: 4. CDR1 is given as SGHRS and CDR2 as YFSETQ, both from the germline V gene. Overall study outcomes, separate from this receptor: Additional single-cell paired TCR alpha and beta sequencing was considered necessary to confirm, at a functional level, the hypothesis that regional TCRs recognize regional mutations. Counts of ubiquitous and regional expanded TCRs were found to correlate with counts of ubiquitous and regional nonsynonymous mutations, respectively. The tumor nonsynonymous mutation count correlated with the number of expanded intratumoral alpha and beta TCRs. Estimated TCR-seq coverage of tumor T cells was only 5.5% to 8% for alpha chains and about 12% for beta chains.

The time point label here, explained by the study, means: sample taken at primary tumor resection. Donors were around 71 patients with early-stage, untreated non-small cell lung cancer from the lung TRACERx cohort. Without any cell sorting, TCR sequencing was performed on whole RNA extracted either from tumor and nontumor lung tissue or from cryopreserved PBMC samples. Patients were selected for TCR sequencing only if sufficient RNA was available from at least two tumor regions. A lung pathologist reviewed the tumor and adjacent nontumor lung specimens before the specimens were selected. This clonotype was sampled from a male donor with early-stage non-small cell lung cancer. The chain is encoded by TRBV5-1 joined to TRBJ2-1; the junction holds 10 bases that match TRBD2. Sequencing used lung tumor tissue, obtained at surgery. This receptor carries the CDR3 CASSLGTSGAQFF. The nucleotide sequence is TGCGCCAGCAGCTTGGGAACTAGCGGGGCCCAGTTCTTC.